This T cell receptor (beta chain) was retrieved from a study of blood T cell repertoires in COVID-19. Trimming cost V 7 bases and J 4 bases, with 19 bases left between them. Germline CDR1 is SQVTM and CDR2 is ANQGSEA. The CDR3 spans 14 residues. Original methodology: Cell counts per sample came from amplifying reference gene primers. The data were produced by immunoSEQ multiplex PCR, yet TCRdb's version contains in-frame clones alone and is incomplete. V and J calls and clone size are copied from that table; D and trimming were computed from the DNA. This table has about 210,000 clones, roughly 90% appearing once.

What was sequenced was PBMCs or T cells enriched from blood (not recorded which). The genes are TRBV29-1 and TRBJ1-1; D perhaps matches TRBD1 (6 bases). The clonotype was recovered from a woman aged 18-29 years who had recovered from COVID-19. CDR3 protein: CSGEGGGSTTEAFF. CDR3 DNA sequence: TGCAGCGGCGAAGGGGGAGGGAGTACCACTGAAGCTTTCTTT.